What follows describes a single T cell receptor beta chain. This clone was detected ten times or more. Which antigen it targets is not known. It has no much larger one-base neighbor in the sample; base qualities were not kept. Whole blood was collected in K2EDTA tubes by collaborating institutions according to the institutions' own protocols. For TCRbeta analysis, collaborators shipped samples in one of three forms: frozen whole blood, isolated PBMCs, or DNA extracted from either of those sample types. This sample was taken from a study of blood T cell repertoires in COVID-19 (dated by TCRdb to the early 2020s). Background for the entire study: Samples covering the acute and convalescent phases of COVID-19 were provided by collaborators in the United States, Italy and Spain. The material from the prospective study consisted of cDNA or gDNA derived from T cells, B-cell-depleted T cells, or PBMCs. Deeply sampled blood TCRbeta repertoires from subjects exposed to, actively infected with, or recovered from COVID-19 were included in the dataset. The repertoires were made available in a free public database intended to serve as a resource for research on the immune response to SARS-CoV-2. The samples were drawn from two sources: the first 160 participants of the ongoing ImmuneRACE study, and 1,254 subjects contributed by 6 global collaborators. Sample metadata almost always included a de-identified subject ID, COVID-19 status, age in years and sex. Where available, HLA class I and class II types were taken from metadata supplied by the sample provider and were not determined by assay-based typing. Overall study results and their limits: How much clinical and demographic metadata was included differed by source and by participant, and the metadata was provided uncurated.

TCRbeta CDR3 regions were amplified from genomic DNA by means of the immunoSEQ Assay, a bias-controlled multiplex PCR. In the authors' own workflow: Within the assay, amplification of reference gene primers was used to estimate how many nucleated cells each sample contained. To quantify the absolute abundance of each unique TCRbeta CDR3 rearrangement, sequence reads were collapsed and filtered. Productive Simpson clonality was computed per sample as the square root of Simpson's diversity index over productive rearrangements. TCRdb obtained this table from immuneACCESS and retained in-frame rearrangements with V and J assigned. These tables miss some clones; where compared with another copy, unresolved V genes account for less than half of the shortfall, and the remainder is unexplained. The DNA was the basis for D and trimming; V, J and clone size are from that table. This sample holds 130,000 or so clones; about 87% were observed only once. Clones ranked in the top ten supply about 2% of the sample.

Reading from cysteine to phenylalanine, the CDR3 counts 15 amino acids. Here the CDR3 DNA is all that survives: 45 bases in frame from base 1. V trim: 6 bases; J trim: 7 bases; unmatched bases: 10. The CDR1 and CDR2 encoded by the germline V gene are MNHEY and SVGAGI. The TCR originated in a woman between 50 and 59 years old with acute or convalescent COVID-19. The sequence joins TRBV6-5 to TRBJ2-1; the central 9 bases match TRBD1. Specimen: peripheral blood. The nucleotide sequence reads as follows: TGTGCCAGCAGAAACCGGGACAGGGTTGGAAATGAGCAGTTCTTC. This encodes CASRNRDRVGNEQFF.